This TCR beta chain was captured in a study of T-cell memory formation after mild COVID-19. Whole-study results and caveats: Detection of some responders pre-infection suggested pre-existing cross-reactive memory T cells participated.

TCRdb ran MiXCR on the 5' RACE reads and lists one entry per CDR3 protein. Seen here are around 340,000 distinct CDR3 sequences, around 21% observed once, and the top ten hold around 13%. The germline CDR1 and CDR2 sequences are SGHTA and FQGNSA. V shed 4 bases and J 5 bases; nucleotides not matched to a gene: 11. This CDR3 has 16 residues. Comments on this clonotype: Antigen: not known.

This TCR derives from an adult woman who had mild COVID-19 (a few samples of this study predate the infection). Cell type and time point are not known. The chain is built from TRBV7-2 and TRBJ2-1, with TRBD1 identical over 7 bases. Sequenced material: PBMCs or a T cell subset sorted from them (not recorded which). The CDR3 DNA is TGTGCCAGCAGCTCTTTCGTTGGACAGGTCAACAATGAGCAGTTCTTC. It encodes CASSSFVGQVNNEQFF.